This T cell receptor (beta chain) was identified in a study of beta chain features in type 1 diabetes. Investigators reverse transcribed all isolated RNA, so they sequenced expressed TCRB transcripts. TCRdb's table, derived via immunoSEQ multiplex PCR, lists solely in-frame clones and lacks some. The data contain a few hundred thousand clones, approximately 11% of them singletons. This CDR3 spans 13 amino acids. V lost 5 bases, J lost 2 bases, and 10 bases lay in between. Looked up from germline, CDR1 is MDHEN and CDR2 is SYDVKM. The sequence was collected from a woman aged 25-40 years in good health. The V gene is TRBV28, the J gene TRBJ2-7; the D gene is possibly TRBD2 (5 bases). The sequenced sample was naive CD4+ T cells from blood. This CDR3 is CASSTGVPYEQYF. CDR3 nucleotides: TGTGCCAGCAGTACCGGGGTTCCCTACGAGCAGTACTTC.